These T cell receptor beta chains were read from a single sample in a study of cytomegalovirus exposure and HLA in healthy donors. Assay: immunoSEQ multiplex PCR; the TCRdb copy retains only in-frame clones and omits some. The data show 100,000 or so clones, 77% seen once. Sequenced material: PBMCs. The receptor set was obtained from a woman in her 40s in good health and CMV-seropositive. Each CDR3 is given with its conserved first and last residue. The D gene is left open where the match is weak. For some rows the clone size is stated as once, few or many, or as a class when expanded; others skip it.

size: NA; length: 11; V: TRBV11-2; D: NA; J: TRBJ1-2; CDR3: CASSSNYGYTF; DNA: TGTGCCAGCAGCTCGAACTATGGCTACACCTTC
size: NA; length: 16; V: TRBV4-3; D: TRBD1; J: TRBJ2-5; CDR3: CASSQGTGTGDETQYF; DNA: TGCGCCAGCAGCCAAGGAACCGGGACAGGGGATGAGACCCAGTACTTC
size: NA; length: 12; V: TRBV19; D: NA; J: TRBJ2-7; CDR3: CASQGVSYEQYF; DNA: TGTGCCAGTCAAGGGGTTTCCTACGAGCAGTACTTC
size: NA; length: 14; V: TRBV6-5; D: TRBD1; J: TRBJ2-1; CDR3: CASSAWDRPHEQFF; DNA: TGTGCCAGCAGCGCCTGGGACAGACCTCATGAGCAGTTCTTC
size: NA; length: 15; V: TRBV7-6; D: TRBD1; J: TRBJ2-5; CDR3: CASSLEGTVQETQYF; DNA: TGTGCCAGCAGCTTAGAAGGGACAGTACAAGAGACCCAGTACTTC
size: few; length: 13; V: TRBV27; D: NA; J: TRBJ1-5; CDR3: CASSLDRNQPQHF; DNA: TGTGCCAGCAGTTTAGACAGGAATCAGCCCCAGCATTTT
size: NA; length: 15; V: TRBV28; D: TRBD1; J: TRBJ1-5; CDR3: CASSLGDRVNQPQHF; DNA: TGTGCCAGCAGTTTGGGGGACAGGGTCAATCAGCCCCAGCATTTT
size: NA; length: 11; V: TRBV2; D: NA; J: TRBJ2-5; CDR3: CASTQLETQYF; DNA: TGTGCCAGCACCCAACTCGAGACCCAGTACTTC
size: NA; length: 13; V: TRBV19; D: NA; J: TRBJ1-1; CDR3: CASTRGWNTEAFF; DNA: TGTGCCAGTACCCGAGGGTGGAACACTGAAGCTTTCTTT
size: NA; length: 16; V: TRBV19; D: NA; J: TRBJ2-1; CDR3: CASSIAGGGAYNEQFF; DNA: TGTGCCAGTAGTATAGCCGGAGGGGGCGCCTACAATGAGCAGTTCTTC
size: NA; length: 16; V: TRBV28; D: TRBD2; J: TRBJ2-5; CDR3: CASSSQSGEGGETQYF; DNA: TGTGCCAGCAGTTCCCAGAGCGGGGAGGGAGGAGAGACCCAGTACTTC
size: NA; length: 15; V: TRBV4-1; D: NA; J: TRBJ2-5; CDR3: CASSQEGSGKETQYF; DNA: TGCGCCAGCAGCCAAGAGGGCAGCGGAAAAGAGACCCAGTACTTC
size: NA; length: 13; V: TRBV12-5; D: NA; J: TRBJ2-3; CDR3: CASGSGSTDTQYF; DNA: TGTGCTAGTGGTTCAGGGAGCACAGATACGCAGTATTTT
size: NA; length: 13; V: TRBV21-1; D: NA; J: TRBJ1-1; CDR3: CASSKRDRGRAFF; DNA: TGTGCCAGCAGCAAAAGGGACAGGGGGCGAGCTTTCTTT
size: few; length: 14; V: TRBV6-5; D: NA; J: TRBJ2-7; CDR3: CASSNGGESYEQYF; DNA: TGTGCCAGCAGCAACGGAGGGGAGTCCTACGAGCAGTACTTC
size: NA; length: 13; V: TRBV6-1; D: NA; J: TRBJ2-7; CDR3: CASIKQSSYEQYF; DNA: TGTGCCAGCATCAAACAGAGCTCCTACGAGCAGTACTTC